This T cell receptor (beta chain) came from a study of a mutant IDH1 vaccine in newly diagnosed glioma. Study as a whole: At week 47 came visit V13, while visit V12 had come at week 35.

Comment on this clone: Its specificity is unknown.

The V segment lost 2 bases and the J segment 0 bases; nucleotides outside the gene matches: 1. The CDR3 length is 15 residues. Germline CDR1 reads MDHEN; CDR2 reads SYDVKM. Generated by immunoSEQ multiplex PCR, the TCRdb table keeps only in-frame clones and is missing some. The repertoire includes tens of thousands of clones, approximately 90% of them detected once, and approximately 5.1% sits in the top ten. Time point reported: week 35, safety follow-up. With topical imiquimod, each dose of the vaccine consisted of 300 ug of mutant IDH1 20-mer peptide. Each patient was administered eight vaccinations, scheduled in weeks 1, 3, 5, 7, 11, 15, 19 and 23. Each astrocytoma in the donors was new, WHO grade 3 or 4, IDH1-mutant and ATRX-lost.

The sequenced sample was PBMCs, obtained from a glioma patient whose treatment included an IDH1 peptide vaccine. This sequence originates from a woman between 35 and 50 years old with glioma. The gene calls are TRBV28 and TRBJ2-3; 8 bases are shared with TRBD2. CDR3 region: CASSLTGGSTDTQYF. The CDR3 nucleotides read TGTGCCAGCAGTTTAACGGGAGGGAGCACAGATACGCAGTATTTT.